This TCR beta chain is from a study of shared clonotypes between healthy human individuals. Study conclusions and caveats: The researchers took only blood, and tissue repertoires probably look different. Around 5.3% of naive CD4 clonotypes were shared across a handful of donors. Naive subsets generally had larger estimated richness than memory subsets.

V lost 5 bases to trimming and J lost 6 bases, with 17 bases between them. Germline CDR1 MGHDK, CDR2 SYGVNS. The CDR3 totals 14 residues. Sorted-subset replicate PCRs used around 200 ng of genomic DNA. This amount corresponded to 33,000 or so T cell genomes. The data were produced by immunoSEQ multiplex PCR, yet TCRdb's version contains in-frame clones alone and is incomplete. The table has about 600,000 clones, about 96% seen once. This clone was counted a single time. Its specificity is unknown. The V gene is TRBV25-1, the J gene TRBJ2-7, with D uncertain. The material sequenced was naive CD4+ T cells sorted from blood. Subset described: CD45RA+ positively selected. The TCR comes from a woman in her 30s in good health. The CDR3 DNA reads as TGTGCCAGCAGTCCTCCTTCAGCGCGGAGCGAGCAGTACTTC. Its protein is CASSPPSARSEQYF.